These 30 T cell receptor beta chains originate from one sample sequenced in a study of blood T cell repertoires in COVID-19. Method: immunoSEQ multiplex PCR; TCRdb's copy keeps in-frame clones and lacks some. The data hold approximately 270,000 clones, with 85% to 90% observed a single time. Material for sequencing was peripheral blood. The receptors derive from an elderly man with acute or convalescent COVID-19.

This chain joins TRBV7-2 and TRBJ1-1; D is undetermined. The CDR3 is 14 amino acids. The germline gives CDR1 SGHTA, CDR2 FQGNSA. V was cut by 2 bases and J by 5 bases, with 12 bases left in between. For the CDR3, the DNA is TGTGCCAGCAGCTTAATTCCAGGATGGACTGAAGCTTTCTTT. Protein: CASSLIPGWTEAFF.

The chain has TRBV4-2 and TRBJ1-4, with 7 bases aligning to TRBD1. Germline assignment: CDR1 LGHNA and CDR2 YNFKEQ. Germline trimming cut 3 bases from V and 4 bases from J; bases unmatched to any gene: 8. CDR3 length: 16 residues. The CDR3: CASSQDLRQGNEKLFF. For the CDR3, the DNA is TGTGCCAGCAGCCAGGATTTGAGACAGGGTAATGAAAAACTGTTTTTT.

This clone was counted only a few times. The V gene is TRBV7-2, the J gene TRBJ2-1; 9 positions agree with TRBD1. The ends lost 3 bases at V and 9 bases at J; junction bases unmatched: 3. The CDR3 covers 13 residues. The germline CDR1 and CDR2 sequences are SGHTA and FQGNSA. CDR3 DNA sequence: TGTGCCAGCAGCTTCACAGGGGGCGGTGAGCAGTTCTTC. Translating it yields CASSFTGGGEQFF.

The chain recombines TRBV29-1 with TRBJ2-3, with a weak D call TRBD2 (5 bases). The CDR3 spans 12 residues. With 4 bases removed from V and 11 bases from J, the gap between germline ends came to 16 bases. Germline V gene data show CDR1 as SQVTM and CDR2 as ANQGSEA. The DNA of the CDR3 is TGCAGCGTTGGAGGGTCCTCCCAATGGCAGTATTTT. It is translated as CSVGGSSQWQYF.

The J gene is TRBJ2-1, the V gene TRBV6-2 or TRBV6-3, with unresolved D. V was cut by 2 bases and J by 11 bases, with 10 bases left in between. From germline, CDR1 is MNHEY and CDR2 SVGEGT. The CDR3 is 12 amino acids. The DNA for the CDR3 is TGTGCCAGCAGTTACCCTATACAGCAGCAGTTCTTC. Its translation: CASSYPIQQQFF.

This chain connects TRBV7-8 to TRBJ2-3; 8 bases are shared with TRBD1. The CDR3 extends over 16 amino acids. From germline, CDR1 is SGHVS and CDR2 FQNEAQ. V lost 6 bases to trimming and J lost 3 bases; unmatched junction nucleotides: 11. This CDR3 reads CASSSRRDRYTDTQYF. DNA of the CDR3: TGTGCCAGCAGTTCTCGTCGGGACAGGTATACAGATACGCAGTATTTT.

This sequence joins TRBV12-2 and TRBJ2-2; TRBD1, the table's D call, was not compared with the DNA. TRBV12-2 is a pseudogene locus. The CDR3 is 18 amino acids. This CDR3 is CASRLRLILAGNTGELFF. CDR3 bases: TGTGCAAGTCGCTTAAGATTGATATTGGCAGGAAACACCGGGGAGCTGTTTTTT.

The V and J genes are TRBV5-6 and TRBJ1-1; D may be TRBD1 (6 bases). This CDR3 contains 15 residues. Germline-derived CDR1 and CDR2 are SGHDT and YYEEEE. V was clipped by 3 bases and J by 1 base, with 13 bases between them. CDR3 residues: CASSSTGHGNTEAFF. CDR3 in DNA: TGTGCCAGCAGCTCGACGGGACACGGGAACACTGAAGCTTTCTTT.

Within the sample, this clone is medium-sized (0.01 to 0.1%). This chain connects TRBV7-2 to TRBJ1-3; no clear D gene. Germline V gives CDR1 SGHTA, CDR2 FQGNSA. CDR3 length: 14 amino acids. V was trimmed by 6 bases and J by 3 bases, leaving 12 bases between them. For the CDR3, the DNA is TGTGCCAGCAGTCGGGATTTCCTTGGAAACACCATATATTTT. This gives the protein CASSRDFLGNTIYF.

The V call is TRBV19, the J call TRBJ2-7; 14 bases align to TRBD2. This CDR3 comprises 15 residues. Germline CDR1 is LNHDA and CDR2 is SQIVND (reference sequence). The ends lost 5 bases at V and 5 bases at J; junction bases unmatched: 5. This CDR3 reads CASSPQTSGRDEQYF. The CDR3, as DNA: TGTGCCAGTAGTCCCCAGACTAGCGGGAGGGACGAGCAGTACTTC.

V gene TRBV19 combines with J gene TRBJ2-1, with 8 bases lining up with TRBD2. CDR1 is LNHDA, CDR2 SQIVND, per germline (reference sequence). The CDR3 loop spans 15 amino acids. Germline trimming cut 3 bases from V and 8 bases from J; bases unmatched to any gene: 9. The CDR3 DNA is TGTGCCAGTAGTATGTACCAGCGGGAGACAGATGAGCAGTTCTTC. Protein: CASSMYQRETDEQFF.

The chain uses TRBV4-3 and TRBJ1-4; no firm D call. Germline V gene sequence: CDR1 LGHNA, CDR2 YSLEER. The V end lost 5 bases, the J end lost 2 bases, and 12 bases lay between the germline ends. The CDR3 length is 15 residues. In DNA form, the CDR3 reads TGCGCCAGCAGCGAAACTAGGATGACTAATGAAAAACTGTTTTTT. Translated: CASSETRMTNEKLFF.

This clone has just one count. The rearrangement links TRBV5-1 to TRBJ2-7; 7 bases match TRBD2. There are 13 residues in the CDR3. CDR1 is SGHRS and CDR2 is YFSETQ in the germline V gene. V was pared by 4 bases and J by 10 bases, with 11 bases of the junction left unmatched. The DNA for the CDR3 is TGCGCCAGCAGCCCTACATGGGGGACTATTCAGTACTTC. Its protein product is CASSPTWGTIQYF.

The chain has TRBV19 and TRBJ2-1; 15 nucleotides agree with TRBD2. Unmatched junction bases numbered 5, after V lost 7 bases and J lost 7 bases. The germline CDR1 and CDR2 sequences are LNHDA and SQIVND (reference sequence). This CDR3 has 15 amino acids. In DNA form, the CDR3 reads TGTGCCAGTATTCGGACTAGCGGGGGGGTTAATGAGCAGTTCTTC. It encodes CASIRTSGGVNEQFF.

The V gene is TRBV19, the J gene TRBJ2-1, with TRBD1 matching 9 bases. The CDR3 is 16 amino acids. Trimming removed 5 bases from V and 9 bases from J; junction bases left unmatched: 14. Germline CDR1 LNHDA, CDR2 SQIVND (reference sequence). The CDR3 DNA reads TGTGCCAGTAGTCTCTGGACAGGGGAGGGGTCAGGTGAGCAGTTCTTC. This sequence encodes CASSLWTGEGSGEQFF. The variable domain in full, completed from reference TRBV19 and TRBJ2-1, reads DGGITQSPKYLFRKEGQNVTLSCEQNLNHDAMYWYRQDPGQGLRLIYYSQIVNDFQKGDIAEGYSVSREKKESFPLTVTSAQKNPTAFYLCASSLWTGEGSGEQFFGPGTRLTVL.

As concerns this clone: The same CDR3 can be traced to other DNA sequences in this sample. V and J are TRBV10-2 and TRBJ2-5; 9 bases line up with TRBD2. CDR1 and CDR2 (germline): WSHSY, SAAADI. With 3 bases clipped from V and 5 bases from J, the junction kept 10 bases outside the gene matches. This CDR3 region has 16 residues. The CDR3 DNA follows: TGCGCCAGCAGTGAATCAGGCGGGGGGGCGGAGGAGACCCAGTACTTC. The encoded protein is CASSESGGGAEETQYF.

V gene TRBV21-1 combines with J gene TRBJ1-5; the D segment call TRBD1 is taken from the table without a DNA check. TRBV21-1 counts as a pseudogene. There are 14 residues in the CDR3. CDR3 sequence: CASIITGRDQPQHF. The CDR3 region has the DNA TGTGCCAGCATCATAACAGGGAGAGATCAGCCCCAGCATTTT.

The rearrangement links TRBV10-3 to TRBJ1-5; D remains ambiguous. Germline CDR1 reads ENHRY; CDR2 reads SYGVKD. Trimming cost V 4 bases and J 2 bases, with 6 bases left between them. CDR3 size: 13 residues. CDR3 DNA sequence: TGTGCCATCAGTGTCGGGGGCAATCAGCCCCAGCATTTT. It codes for CAISVGGNQPQHF.

The CDR3 DNA sequence: TGTGCCAGCAGTTTGGACAGGCTAGGCAATCAGCCCCAGCATTTT. This translates into CASSLDRLGNQPQHF. The chain combines TRBV6-5 with TRBJ1-5; 7 bases line up with TRBD1. V lost 4 bases and J lost 2; bases outside the gene matches: 5. This CDR3 spans 15 amino acids. The germline gives CDR1 MNHEY, CDR2 SVGAGI.

CDR3 nucleotide sequence: TGTGCCAGCAGTTACAGTTTTCCGGCAGGAGAGACCCAGTACTTC. As protein: CASSYSFPAGETQYF. V is TRBV6-2 or TRBV6-3 and J is TRBJ2-5; D unclear. V was trimmed by 2 bases and J by 4 bases, leaving 14 bases between them. The CDR3 runs to 15 residues. Germline V gives CDR1 MNHEY, CDR2 SVGEGT.

The V and J genes are TRBV29-1 and TRBJ2-5; tentative D call: TRBD1 (5 bases). Germline assignment: CDR1 SQVTM and CDR2 ANQGSEA. The CDR3 sequence is 13 residues long. With 5 bases removed from V and 2 bases from J, the gap between germline ends came to 12 bases. The CDR3, as DNA: TGCAGCGTTAGGGGCCATACTCAAGAGACCCAGTACTTC. This codes for CSVRGHTQETQYF. The entire variable domain, with the rest obtained from reference TRBV29-1 and TRBJ2-5, is as follows: SAVISQKPSRDICQRGTSLTIQCQVDSQVTMMFWYRQQPGQSLTLIATANQGSEATYESGFVIDKFPISRPNLTFSTLTVSNMSPEDSSIYLCSVRGHTQETQYFGPGTRLLVL.

The chain recombines TRBV5-1 with TRBJ2-7, with D tentatively TRBD2 (6 bases). The CDR3 consists of 16 residues. Per the germline V gene, CDR1 is SGHRS and CDR2 is YFSETQ. V was pared by 4 bases and J by 7 bases, with 24 bases between. CDR3 sequence (DNA): TGCGCCAGCAGCCTCGGAGGGGTTACGTCGTCGCGGGAGCAGTACTTC. Protein: CASSLGGVTSSREQYF.

This chain uses TRBV5-1 with TRBJ1-4, with 7 nucleotides matching TRBD1. The CDR3 sequence is 15 residues long. Germline trimming cut 4 bases from V and 5 bases from J; bases unmatched to any gene: 8. The germline V gene has CDR1 SGHRS and CDR2 YFSETQ. CDR3 amino acids: CASSLQTGPNEKLFF. CDR3 in DNA: TGCGCCAGCAGCCTACAGACAGGGCCAAATGAAAAACTGTTTTTT. Full variable domain (remainder filled in from reference TRBV5-1 and TRBJ1-4): KAGVTQTPRYLIKTRGQQVTLSCSPISGHRSVSWYQQTPGQGLQFLFEYFSETQRNKGNFPGRFSGRQFSNSRSEMNVSTLELGDSALYLCASSLQTGPNEKLFFGSGTQLSVL.

In its sample, this clone was seen once. The V call is TRBV24-1, the J call TRBJ2-1; 7 bases line up with TRBD2. V shed 3 bases, J shed 12 bases, and the junction held 4 bases outside the gene matches. The CDR3 extends over 12 amino acids. Germline assignment: CDR1 KGHDR and CDR2 SFDVKD. The CDR3 loop reads CATSDGGRGQFF. The CDR3 DNA is TGTGCCACCAGTGATGGGGGGAGGGGGCAGTTCTTC.

This clone was recorded once. The chain links TRBV27 to TRBJ2-7; 16 bases agree with TRBD2. Trimming took 7 bases from V and 3 from J; bases not matched to a gene: 12. Germline CDR1 is MNHEY and CDR2 is SMNVEV (reference sequence). CDR3 length: 18 residues. The CDR3 reads CASKGLAGGLSPFYEQYF. In DNA form, the CDR3 reads TGTGCCAGCAAGGGACTAGCGGGAGGGCTATCCCCTTTCTACGAGCAGTACTTC.

The rearrangement links TRBV4-2 to TRBJ1-3, with D maybe TRBD1 (5 bases). This CDR3 has 17 residues. From germline, CDR1 is LGHNA and CDR2 YNFKEQ. V was trimmed by 0 bases and J by 2 bases, leaving 14 bases between them. DNA of the CDR3: TGTGCCAGCAGCCAAGACAAAGGGACTTGGGCTGGAAACACCATATATTTT. This gives the protein CASSQDKGTWAGNTIYF.

The table lists this clone with a few counts. The CDR3 loop reads CASSLGSLVGQPQHF. CDR3 bases: TGTGCCAGCAGCTTAGGTTCCCTAGTGGGTCAGCCCCAGCATTTT. The chain couples TRBV7-2 to TRBJ1-5; no definite D call. The germline V gene has CDR1 SGHTA and CDR2 FQGNSA. There are 15 residues in the CDR3. V shed 1 base and J shed 6 bases, with 13 bases lying between them. The full variable domain, completed using reference TRBV7-2 and TRBJ1-5, is GAGVSQSPSNKVTEKGKDVELRCDPISGHTALYWYRQSLGQGLEFLIYFQGNSAPDKSGLPSDRFSAERTGGSVSTLTIQRTQQEDSAVYLCASSLGSLVGQPQHFGDGTRLSIL.

This chain connects TRBV10-2 to TRBJ1-5; D may be TRBD1 (5 bases). The germline V gene encodes CDR1 WSHSY and CDR2 SAAADI. V gave up 4 bases and J gave up 1 base, with 8 bases separating them. This CDR3 contains 14 residues. The CDR3 bases are TGCGCCAGCAGTGTGCGACAGAGCAATCAGCCCCAGCATTTT. It encodes CASSVRQSNQPQHF.

The chain couples TRBV7-2 to TRBJ1-5; 8 positions match TRBD1. CDR1 SGHTA and CDR2 FQGNSA come from the germline V gene. The CDR3 has 16 residues. V gave up 1 base and J gave up 7 bases; unmatched junction bases: 9. The CDR3 nucleotides read TGTGCCAGCAGCTTAGGTCCCAGGGGGCGAGGCCAGCCCCAGCATTTT. This encodes CASSLGPRGRGQPQHF.

The chain employs TRBV7-3 and TRBJ2-1; 14 positions agree with TRBD2. The germline V gene has CDR1 SGHTA and CDR2 FQGTGA. The CDR3 covers 17 residues. V dropped 6 bases and J dropped 0; count of bases not matched to a gene: 4. CDR3 sequence: CASSPTSGRASYNEQFF. CDR3 DNA: TGTGCCAGCAGTCCGACTAGCGGGAGGGCCTCCTACAATGAGCAGTTCTTC.